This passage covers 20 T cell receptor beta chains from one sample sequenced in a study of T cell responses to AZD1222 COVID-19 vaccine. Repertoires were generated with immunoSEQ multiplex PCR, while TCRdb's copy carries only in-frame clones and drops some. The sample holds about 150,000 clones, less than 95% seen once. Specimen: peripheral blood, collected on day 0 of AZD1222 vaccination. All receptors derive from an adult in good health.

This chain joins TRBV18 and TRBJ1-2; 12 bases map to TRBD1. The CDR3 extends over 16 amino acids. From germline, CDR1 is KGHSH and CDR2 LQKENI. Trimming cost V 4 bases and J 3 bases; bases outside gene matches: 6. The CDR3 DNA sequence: TGTGCCAGCTCACACACCGGGACAGGGGGCGACTATGGCTACACCTTC. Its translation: CASSHTGTGGDYGYTF.

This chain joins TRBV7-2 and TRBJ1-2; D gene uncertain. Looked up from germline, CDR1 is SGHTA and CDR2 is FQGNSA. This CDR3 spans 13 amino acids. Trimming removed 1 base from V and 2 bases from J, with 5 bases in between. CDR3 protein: CASSLEQNYGYTF. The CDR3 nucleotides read TGTGCCAGCAGCTTAGAACAGAACTATGGCTACACCTTC.

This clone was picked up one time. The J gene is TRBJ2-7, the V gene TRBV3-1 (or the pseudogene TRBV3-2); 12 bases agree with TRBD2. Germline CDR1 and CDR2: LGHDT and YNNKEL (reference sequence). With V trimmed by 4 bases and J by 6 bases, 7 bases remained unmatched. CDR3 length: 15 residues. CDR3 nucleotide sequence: TGTGCCAGCAGCCTCGGCGGACTAGCGGGGATCGAGCAGTACTTC. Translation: CASSLGGLAGIEQYF.

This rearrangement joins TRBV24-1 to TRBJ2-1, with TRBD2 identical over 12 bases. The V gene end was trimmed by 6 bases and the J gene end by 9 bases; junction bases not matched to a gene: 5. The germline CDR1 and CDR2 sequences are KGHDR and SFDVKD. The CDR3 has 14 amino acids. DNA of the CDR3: TGTGCCACCAGTCCTAGCGGGAGGGCCGGTGAGCAGTTCTTC. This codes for CATSPSGRAGEQFF.

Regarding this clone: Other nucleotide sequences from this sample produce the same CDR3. The CDR3, as DNA: TGTGCCAGCAGTTACTCCGGGGGAGCCTACAATGAGCAGTTCTTC. Its protein is CASSYSGGAYNEQFF. The V and J genes are TRBV6-2 or TRBV6-3 and TRBJ2-1; D is possibly TRBD2 (6 bases). Germline assignment: CDR1 MNHEY and CDR2 SVGEGT. Trimming took 0 bases from V and 2 from J, leaving 8 bases between them. The CDR3 has 15 residues.

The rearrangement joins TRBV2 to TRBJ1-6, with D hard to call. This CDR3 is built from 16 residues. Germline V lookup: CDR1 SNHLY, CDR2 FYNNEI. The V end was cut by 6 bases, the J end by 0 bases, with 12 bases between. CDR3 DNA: TGTGCCAGCAGGGCCTATGCGAGCTCCTATAATTCACCCCTCCACTTT. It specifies CASRAYASSYNSPLHF.

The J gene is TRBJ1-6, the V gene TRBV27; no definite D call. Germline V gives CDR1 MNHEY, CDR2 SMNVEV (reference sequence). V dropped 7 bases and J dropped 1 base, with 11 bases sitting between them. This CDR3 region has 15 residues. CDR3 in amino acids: CASKPRGSYNSPLHF. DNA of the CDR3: TGTGCCAGCAAACCCCGGGGTTCCTATAATTCACCCCTCCACTTT.

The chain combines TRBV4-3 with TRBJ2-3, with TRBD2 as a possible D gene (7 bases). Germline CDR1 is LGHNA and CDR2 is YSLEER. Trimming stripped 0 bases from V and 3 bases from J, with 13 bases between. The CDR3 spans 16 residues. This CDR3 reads CASSQDWGGLTDTQYF. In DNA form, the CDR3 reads TGCGCCAGCAGCCAAGATTGGGGGGGGCTGACAGATACGCAGTATTTT.

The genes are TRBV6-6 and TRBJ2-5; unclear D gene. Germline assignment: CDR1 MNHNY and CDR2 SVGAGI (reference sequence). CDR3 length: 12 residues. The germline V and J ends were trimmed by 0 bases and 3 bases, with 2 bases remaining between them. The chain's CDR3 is CASSYSKETQYF. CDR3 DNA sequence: TGTGCCAGCAGTTACTCCAAAGAGACCCAGTACTTC.

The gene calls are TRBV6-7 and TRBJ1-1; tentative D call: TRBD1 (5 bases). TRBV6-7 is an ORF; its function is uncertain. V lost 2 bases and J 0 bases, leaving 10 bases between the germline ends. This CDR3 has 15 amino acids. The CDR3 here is CASSYEPGLNTEAFF. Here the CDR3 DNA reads TGTGCCAGCAGTTACGAGCCGGGGCTGAACACTGAAGCTTTCTTT.

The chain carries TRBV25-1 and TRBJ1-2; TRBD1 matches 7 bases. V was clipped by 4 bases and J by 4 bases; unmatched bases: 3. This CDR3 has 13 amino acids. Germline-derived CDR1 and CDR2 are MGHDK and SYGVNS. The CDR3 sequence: CASSAPGGYGYTF. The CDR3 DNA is TGTGCCAGCAGTGCACCAGGGGGCTATGGCTACACCTTC.

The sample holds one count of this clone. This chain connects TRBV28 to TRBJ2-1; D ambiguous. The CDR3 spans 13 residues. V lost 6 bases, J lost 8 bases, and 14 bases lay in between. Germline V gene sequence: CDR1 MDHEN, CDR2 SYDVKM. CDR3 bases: TGTGCCAGCAGGACTTTTTCGGGCTATGAGCAGTTCTTC. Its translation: CASRTFSGYEQFF.

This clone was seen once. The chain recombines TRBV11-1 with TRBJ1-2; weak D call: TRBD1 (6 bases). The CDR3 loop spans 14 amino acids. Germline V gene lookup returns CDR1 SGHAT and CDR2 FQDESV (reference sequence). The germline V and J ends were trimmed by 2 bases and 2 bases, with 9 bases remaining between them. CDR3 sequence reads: CASSLRTANYGYTF. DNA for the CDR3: TGTGCCAGCAGCTTACGGACAGCGAACTATGGCTACACCTTC.

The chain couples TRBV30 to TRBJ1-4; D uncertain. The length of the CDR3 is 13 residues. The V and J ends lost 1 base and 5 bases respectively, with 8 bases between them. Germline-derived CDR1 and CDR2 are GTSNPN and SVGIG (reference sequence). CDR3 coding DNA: TGTGCCTGGAGTGCTAGGCGGAATGAAAAACTGTTTTTT. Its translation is CAWSARRNEKLFF.

The CDR3 reads CASSLQGAQETQYF. CDR3 nucleotides: TGCGCCAGCAGCCTCCAGGGGGCACAAGAGACCCAGTACTTC. The chain links TRBV5-1 to TRBJ2-5; 8 bases align to TRBD1. The CDR3 is made up of 14 amino acids. Germline V CDR1 and CDR2: SGHRS, YFSETQ. Unmatched junction bases numbered 4, after V lost 4 bases and J lost 2 bases.

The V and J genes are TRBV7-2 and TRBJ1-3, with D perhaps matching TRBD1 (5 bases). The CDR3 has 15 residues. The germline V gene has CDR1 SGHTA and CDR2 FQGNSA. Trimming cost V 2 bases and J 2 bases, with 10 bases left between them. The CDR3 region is CASSLSRATGNTIYF. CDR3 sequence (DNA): TGTGCCAGCAGCTTATCCAGGGCCACTGGAAACACCATATATTTT.

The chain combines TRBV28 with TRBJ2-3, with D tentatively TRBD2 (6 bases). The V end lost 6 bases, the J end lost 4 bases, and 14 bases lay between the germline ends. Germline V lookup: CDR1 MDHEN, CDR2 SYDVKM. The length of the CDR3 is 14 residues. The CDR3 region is CASSLPGDPDTQYF. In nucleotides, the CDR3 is TGTGCCAGCAGCCTTCCGGGGGACCCAGATACGCAGTATTTT.

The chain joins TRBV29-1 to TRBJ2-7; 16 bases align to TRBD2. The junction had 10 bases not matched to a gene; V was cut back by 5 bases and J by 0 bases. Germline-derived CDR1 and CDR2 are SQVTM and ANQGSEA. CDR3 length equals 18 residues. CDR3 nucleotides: TGCAGCGTTCATGGAGACGGGACTAGCGGGAGGGCCTCCTACGAGCAGTACTTC. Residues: CSVHGDGTSGRASYEQYF.

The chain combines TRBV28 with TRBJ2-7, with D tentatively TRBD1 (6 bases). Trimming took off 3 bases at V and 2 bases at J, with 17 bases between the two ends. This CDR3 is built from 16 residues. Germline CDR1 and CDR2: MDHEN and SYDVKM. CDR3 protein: CASSFGGWGQAYEQYF. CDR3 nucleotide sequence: TGTGCCAGCAGTTTTGGGGGCTGGGGGCAGGCCTACGAGCAGTACTTC.

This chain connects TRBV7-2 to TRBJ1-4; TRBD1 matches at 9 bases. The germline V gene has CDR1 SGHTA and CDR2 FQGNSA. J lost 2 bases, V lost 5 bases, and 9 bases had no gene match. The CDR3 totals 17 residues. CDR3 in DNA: TGTGCCAGCAGCCTGGACAGGGGAGTTTTTACTAATGAAAAACTGTTTTTT. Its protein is CASSLDRGVFTNEKLFF.